This T cell receptor (beta chain) was captured in a study of blood T cell repertoires in COVID-19. The junction had 7 bases not matched to a gene; V was cut back by 7 bases and J by 8 bases. Germline V gene sequence: CDR1 LNHDA, CDR2 SQIVND (reference sequence). The CDR3 covers 14 residues. Assay: immunoSEQ multiplex PCR; the TCRdb copy retains only in-frame clones and omits some. The sample has 250,000 or so clones, roughly 90% seen once. The receptor was derived from a woman in her twenties or thirties with active or convalescent COVID-19. Input material: peripheral blood. This chain links TRBV19 with TRBJ1-6; 8 bases map to TRBD1. Here the CDR3 reads CASKDDRGHSPLHF. In DNA, the CDR3 is TGTGCCAGTAAAGACGACAGGGGTCATTCACCCCTCCACTTT.